What follows are 2 T cell receptor beta chains derived from one specimen sequenced in a study of T cells in localized non-small cell lung cancer. TCRdb's copy holds only in-frame clones and misses some; the assay was immunoSEQ multiplex PCR. The sample contains over 35,000 clones, approximately 81% of which appear only once. Sequences were derived from peripheral blood mononuclear cells, sampled before any cancer treatment. The receptors come from a male donor older than 55 with stage II lung adenocarcinoma.

The rearrangement joins TRBV4-1 to TRBJ1-5; no definite D call. In germline, CDR1 is MGHRA, CDR2 YSYEKL. V lost 1 base and J lost 6, with 7 bases in between. The CDR3 totals 13 residues. CDR3 amino acids: CASSQVYSQPQHF. The CDR3 DNA reads TGCGCCAGCAGCCAAGTATACTCTCAGCCCCAGCATTTT.

This chain links TRBV4-1 with TRBJ2-5, with a weak D call TRBD2 (6 bases). Trimming left V 4 bases short and J 2 bases short, with 23 bases between. This CDR3 region has 18 residues. From germline, CDR1 is MGHRA and CDR2 YSYEKL. The CDR3 sequence: CASSRKRREGSLQETQYF. The CDR3 DNA sequence: TGCGCCAGCAGCCGGAAAAGGAGGGAAGGTTCTCTTCAAGAGACCCAGTACTTC.